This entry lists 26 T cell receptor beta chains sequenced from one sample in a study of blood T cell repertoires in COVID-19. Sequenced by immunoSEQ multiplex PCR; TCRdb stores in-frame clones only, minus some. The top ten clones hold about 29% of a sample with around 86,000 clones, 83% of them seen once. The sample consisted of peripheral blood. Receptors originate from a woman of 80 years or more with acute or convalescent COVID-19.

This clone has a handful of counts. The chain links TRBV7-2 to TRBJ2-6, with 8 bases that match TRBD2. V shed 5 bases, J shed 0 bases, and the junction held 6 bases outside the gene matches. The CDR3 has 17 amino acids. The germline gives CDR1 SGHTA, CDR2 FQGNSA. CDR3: CASSPTSATSGANVLTF. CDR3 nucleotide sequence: TGTGCCAGCAGCCCGACTAGCGCGACCTCTGGGGCCAACGTCCTGACTTTC.

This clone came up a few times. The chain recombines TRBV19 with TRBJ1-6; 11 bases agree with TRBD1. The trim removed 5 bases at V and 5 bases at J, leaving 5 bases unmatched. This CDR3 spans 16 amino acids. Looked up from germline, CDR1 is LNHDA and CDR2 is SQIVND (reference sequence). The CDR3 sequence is CASSSRTGGNNSPLHF. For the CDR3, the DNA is TGTGCCAGTAGTTCAAGGACAGGGGGCAATAATTCACCCCTCCACTTT.

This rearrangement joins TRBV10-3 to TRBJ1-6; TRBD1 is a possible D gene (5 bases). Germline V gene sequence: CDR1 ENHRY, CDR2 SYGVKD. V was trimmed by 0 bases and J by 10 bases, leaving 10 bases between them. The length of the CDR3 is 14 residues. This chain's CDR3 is CAISESFGGSPLHF. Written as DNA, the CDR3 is TGTGCCATCAGTGAGTCGTTCGGGGGATCACCCCTCCACTTT.

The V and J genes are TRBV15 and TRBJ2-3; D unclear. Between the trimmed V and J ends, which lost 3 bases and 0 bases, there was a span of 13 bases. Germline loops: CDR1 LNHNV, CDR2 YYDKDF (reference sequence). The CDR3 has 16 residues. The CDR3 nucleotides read TGTGCCACCAGCAGTTTTTCTAGATCTAGCACAGATACGCAGTATTTT. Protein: CATSSFSRSSTDTQYF.

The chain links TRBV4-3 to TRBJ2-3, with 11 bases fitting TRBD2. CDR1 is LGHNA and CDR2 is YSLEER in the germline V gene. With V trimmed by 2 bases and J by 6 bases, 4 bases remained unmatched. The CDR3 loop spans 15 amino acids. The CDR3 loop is CASSQLAGGLDTQYF. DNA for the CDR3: TGCGCCAGCAGCCAACTAGCGGGAGGTCTCGATACGCAGTATTTT.

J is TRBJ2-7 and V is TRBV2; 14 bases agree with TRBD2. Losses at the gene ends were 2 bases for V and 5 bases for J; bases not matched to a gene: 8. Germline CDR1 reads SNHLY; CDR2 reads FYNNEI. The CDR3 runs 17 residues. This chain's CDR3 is CASSEPGTSGSSDEQYF. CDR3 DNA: TGTGCCAGCAGTGAACCCGGGACTAGCGGGAGTAGCGACGAGCAGTACTTC.

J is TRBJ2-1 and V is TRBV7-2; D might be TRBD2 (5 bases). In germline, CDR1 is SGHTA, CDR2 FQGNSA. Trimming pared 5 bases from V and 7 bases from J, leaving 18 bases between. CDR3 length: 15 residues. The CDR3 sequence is CASSLSGRWTNEQFF. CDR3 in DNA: TGTGCCAGCAGCCTCTCAGGCCGGTGGACTAATGAGCAGTTCTTC.

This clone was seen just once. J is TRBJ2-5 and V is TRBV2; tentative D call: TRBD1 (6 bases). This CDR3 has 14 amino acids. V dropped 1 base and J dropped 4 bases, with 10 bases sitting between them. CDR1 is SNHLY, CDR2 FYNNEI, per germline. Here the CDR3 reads CASSEGIGGETQYF. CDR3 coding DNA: TGTGCCAGCAGTGAAGGGATAGGGGGAGAGACCCAGTACTTC.

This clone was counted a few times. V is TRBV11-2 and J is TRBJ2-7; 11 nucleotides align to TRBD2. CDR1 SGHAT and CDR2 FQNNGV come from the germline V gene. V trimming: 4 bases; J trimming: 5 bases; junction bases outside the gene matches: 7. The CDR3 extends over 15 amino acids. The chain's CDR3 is CASSSRLAGWNEQYF. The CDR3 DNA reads TGTGCCAGCAGCTCGAGACTAGCGGGATGGAACGAGCAGTACTTC.

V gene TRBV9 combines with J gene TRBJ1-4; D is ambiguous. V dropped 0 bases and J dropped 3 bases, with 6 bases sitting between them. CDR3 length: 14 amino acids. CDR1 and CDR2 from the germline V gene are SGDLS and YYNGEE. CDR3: CASSVGGANEKLFF. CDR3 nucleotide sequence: TGTGCCAGCAGCGTAGGGGGAGCTAATGAAAAACTGTTTTTT.

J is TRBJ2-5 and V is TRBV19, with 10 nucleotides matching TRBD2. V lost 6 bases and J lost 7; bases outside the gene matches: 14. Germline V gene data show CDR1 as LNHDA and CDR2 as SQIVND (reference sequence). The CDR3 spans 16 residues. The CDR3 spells CASSTTGLAQSPTQYF. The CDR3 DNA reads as TGTGCCAGTAGCACAACGGGACTAGCGCAAAGCCCGACCCAGTACTTC.

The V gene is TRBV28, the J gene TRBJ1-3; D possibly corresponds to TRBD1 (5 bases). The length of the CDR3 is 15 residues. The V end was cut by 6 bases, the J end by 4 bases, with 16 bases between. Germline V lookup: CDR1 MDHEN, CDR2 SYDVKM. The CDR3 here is CASSTIQGYGNTIYF. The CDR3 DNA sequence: TGTGCCAGCAGCACAATCCAGGGCTACGGAAACACCATATATTTT.

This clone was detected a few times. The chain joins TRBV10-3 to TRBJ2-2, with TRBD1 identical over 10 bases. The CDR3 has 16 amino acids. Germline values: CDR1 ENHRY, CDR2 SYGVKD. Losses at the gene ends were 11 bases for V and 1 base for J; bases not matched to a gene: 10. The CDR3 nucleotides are TGTGCCTCGTCCGGGACAGGGGAAAGGAACACCGGGGAGCTGTTTTTT. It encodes CASSGTGERNTGELFF.

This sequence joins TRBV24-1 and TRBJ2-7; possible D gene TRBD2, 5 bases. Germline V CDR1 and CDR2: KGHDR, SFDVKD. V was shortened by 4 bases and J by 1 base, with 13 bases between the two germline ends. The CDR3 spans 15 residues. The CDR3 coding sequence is TGTGCCACCAGTGACCCAACACTAGGGTCCTACGAGCAGTACTTC. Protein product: CATSDPTLGSYEQYF.

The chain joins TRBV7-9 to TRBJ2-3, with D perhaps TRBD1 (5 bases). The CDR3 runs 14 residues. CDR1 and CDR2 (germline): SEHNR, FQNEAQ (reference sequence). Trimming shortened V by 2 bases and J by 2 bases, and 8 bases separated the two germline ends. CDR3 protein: CASSLRQFTDTQYF. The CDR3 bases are TGTGCCAGCAGCTTAAGACAGTTCACAGATACGCAGTATTTT.

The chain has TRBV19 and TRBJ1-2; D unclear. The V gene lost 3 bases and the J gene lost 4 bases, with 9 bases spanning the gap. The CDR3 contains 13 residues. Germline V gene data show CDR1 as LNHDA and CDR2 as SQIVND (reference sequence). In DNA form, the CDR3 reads TGTGCCAGTAGTATCGAGGGTAGCTATGGCTACACCTTC. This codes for CASSIEGSYGYTF.

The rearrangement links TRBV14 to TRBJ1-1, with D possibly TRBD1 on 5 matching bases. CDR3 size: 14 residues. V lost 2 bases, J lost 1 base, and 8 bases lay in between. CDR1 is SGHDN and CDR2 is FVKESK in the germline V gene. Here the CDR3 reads CASSQIGGNTEAFF. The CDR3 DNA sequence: TGTGCCAGCAGCCAAATCGGGGGGAACACTGAAGCTTTCTTT.

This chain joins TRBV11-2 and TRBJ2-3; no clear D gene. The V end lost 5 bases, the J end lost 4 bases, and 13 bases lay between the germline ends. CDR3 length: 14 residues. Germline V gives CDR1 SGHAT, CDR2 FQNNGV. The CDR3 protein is CASSPRRVADTQYF. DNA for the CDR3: TGTGCCAGCAGCCCCCGTCGTGTCGCAGATACGCAGTATTTT.

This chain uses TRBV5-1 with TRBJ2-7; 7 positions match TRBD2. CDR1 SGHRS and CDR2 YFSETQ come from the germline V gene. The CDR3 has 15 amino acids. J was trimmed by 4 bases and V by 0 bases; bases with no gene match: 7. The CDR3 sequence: CASSLVVAGEYEQYF. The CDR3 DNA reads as TGCGCCAGCAGCTTGGTAGTTGCGGGAGAATACGAGCAGTACTTC.

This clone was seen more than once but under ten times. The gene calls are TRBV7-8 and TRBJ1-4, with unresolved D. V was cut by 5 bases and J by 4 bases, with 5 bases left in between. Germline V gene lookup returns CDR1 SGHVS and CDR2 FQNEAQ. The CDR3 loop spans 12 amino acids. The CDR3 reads CASSRSNEKLFF. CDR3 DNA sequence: TGTGCCAGCAGCCGGAGTAATGAAAAACTGTTTTTT.

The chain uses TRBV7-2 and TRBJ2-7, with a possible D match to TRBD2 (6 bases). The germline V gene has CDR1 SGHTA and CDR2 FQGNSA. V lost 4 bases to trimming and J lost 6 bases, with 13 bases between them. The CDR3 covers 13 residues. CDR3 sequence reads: CASSSRGSREQYF. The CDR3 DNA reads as TGTGCCAGCAGCTCACGGGGGTCACGCGAGCAGTACTTC. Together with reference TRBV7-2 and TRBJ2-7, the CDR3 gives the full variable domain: GAGVSQSPSNKVTEKGKDVELRCDPISGHTALYWYRQSLGQGLEFLIYFQGNSAPDKSGLPSDRFSAERTGGSVSTLTIQRTQQEDSAVYLCASSSRGSREQYFGPGTRLTVT.

The CDR3: CASSMNRALRETEAFF. CDR3 DNA sequence: TGTGCCAGCAGCATGAACAGGGCCCTAAGGGAGACTGAAGCTTTCTTT. The rearrangement uses TRBV7-9 and TRBJ1-1, with a tentative D call TRBD1 (6 bases). V was trimmed by 5 bases and J by 5 bases, leaving 21 bases between them. The CDR3 spans 16 residues. Germline values: CDR1 SEHNR, CDR2 FQNEAQ (reference sequence).

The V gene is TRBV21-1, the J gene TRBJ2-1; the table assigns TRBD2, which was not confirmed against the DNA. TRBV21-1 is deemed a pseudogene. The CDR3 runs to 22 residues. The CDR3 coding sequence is TGTGCCAGCAGCAAAGGAGGCAGGGTAGGCCTAGCGGGAGGTTTTGGATGCAATGAGCAGTTCTTC. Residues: CASSKGGRVGLAGGFGCNEQFF.

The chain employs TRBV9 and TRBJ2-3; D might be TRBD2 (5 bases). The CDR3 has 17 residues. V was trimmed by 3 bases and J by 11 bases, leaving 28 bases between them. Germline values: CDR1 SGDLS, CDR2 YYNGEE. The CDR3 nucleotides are TGTGCCAGCAGCGCAACCGCCGAGGGCAGATACGCGGGCGGGCAGTATTTT. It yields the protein CASSATAEGRYAGGQYF.

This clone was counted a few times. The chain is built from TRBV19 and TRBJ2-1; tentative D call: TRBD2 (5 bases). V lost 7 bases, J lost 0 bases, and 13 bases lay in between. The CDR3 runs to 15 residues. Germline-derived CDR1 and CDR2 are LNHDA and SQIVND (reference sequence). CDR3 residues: CASTPSTSSYNEQFF. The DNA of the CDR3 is TGTGCCAGTACCCCTAGCACGAGCTCCTACAATGAGCAGTTCTTC.

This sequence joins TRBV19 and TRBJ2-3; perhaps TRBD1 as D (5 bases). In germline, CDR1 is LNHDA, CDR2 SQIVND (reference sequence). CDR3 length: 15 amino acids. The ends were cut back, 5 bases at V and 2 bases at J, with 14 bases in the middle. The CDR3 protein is CASSPTEYNTDTQYF. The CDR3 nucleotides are TGTGCCAGTAGTCCGACAGAATACAACACAGATACGCAGTATTTT.